The rows below give T cell receptor beta chains drawn from one sample of a study of lymphopenia after photon versus proton radiotherapy. The repertoire was sequenced with immunoSEQ multiplex PCR; TCRdb's copy has only in-frame clones and lacks some. The data contain roughly 36,000 clones, around 90% of them singletons. This specimen was peripheral blood, taken from a patient treated with photon-based radiotherapy. The receptors shown here come from a woman aged 45-60 years with pancreatic cancer. Both conserved end residues are trimmed from each CDR3. A D gene is named only where the DNA matches it firmly. Some rows have no size entry. The others give once, few or many, or a class for an expanded clone.

j_gene: TRBJ1-2; abundance: -; d_gene: TRBD1; v_gene: TRBV28; CDR3aa: ASQSRGPPYGYT
j_gene: TRBJ2-1; abundance: -; d_gene: -; v_gene: TRBV15; CDR3aa: ATSRGRGDNEQF
j_gene: TRBJ2-5; abundance: -; d_gene: -; v_gene: TRBV4-1; CDR3aa: ASSQDPARVGTQY
j_gene: TRBJ2-5; abundance: -; d_gene: -; v_gene: TRBV27; CDR3aa: ASSSDQETQY
j_gene: TRBJ2-4; abundance: -; d_gene: TRBD1; v_gene: TRBV5-1; CDR3aa: ASSAEMGQMNIQY
j_gene: TRBJ1-1; abundance: few; d_gene: -; v_gene: TRBV6-5; CDR3aa: ASSYSTPSFTEAF
j_gene: TRBJ2-6; abundance: -; d_gene: -; v_gene: TRBV5-1; CDR3aa: ASSSQPSGANVLT
j_gene: TRBJ2-2; abundance: -; d_gene: TRBD1; v_gene: TRBV9; CDR3aa: ASSERGQGTGELF
j_gene: TRBJ2-1; abundance: -; d_gene: TRBD1; v_gene: TRBV7-9; CDR3aa: ASSSDREPYNEQF
j_gene: TRBJ1-1; abundance: -; d_gene: TRBD1; v_gene: TRBV28; CDR3aa: ASSFITGGTEAF
j_gene: TRBJ1-5; abundance: -; d_gene: TRBD1; v_gene: TRBV19; CDR3aa: ASSNRDSNQPQH
j_gene: TRBJ1-4; abundance: -; d_gene: TRBD1; v_gene: TRBV4-1; CDR3aa: ASSQAAGTGTEKLF
j_gene: TRBJ1-1; abundance: -; d_gene: -; v_gene: TRBV5-1; CDR3aa: ASSLGGEGRRTEAF
j_gene: TRBJ2-3; abundance: -; d_gene: -; v_gene: TRBV5-6; CDR3aa: ASSLGSYGTDTQY
j_gene: TRBJ2-5; abundance: -; d_gene: -; v_gene: TRBV25-1; CDR3aa: ASSATSGEGPQETQY
j_gene: TRBJ2-1; abundance: -; d_gene: -; v_gene: TRBV7-2; CDR3aa: ASNLGTGRGNEQF
j_gene: TRBJ2-3; abundance: once; d_gene: -; v_gene: TRBV5-4; CDR3aa: ASSLSGRTDTQY
j_gene: TRBJ2-7; abundance: medium-sized; d_gene: TRBD2; v_gene: TRBV19; CDR3aa: ASSTSGSVYEQY
j_gene: TRBJ2-5; abundance: -; d_gene: TRBD2; v_gene: TRBV11-2; CDR3aa: ASSISGSGPETQY
j_gene: TRBJ2-1; abundance: -; d_gene: -; v_gene: TRBV2; CDR3aa: ASSGEGNEQF
j_gene: TRBJ1-2; abundance: few; d_gene: -; v_gene: TRBV10-3; CDR3aa: AISEIQDYGYT
j_gene: TRBJ1-2; abundance: -; d_gene: TRBD1; v_gene: TRBV7-9; CDR3aa: ASSLGTGDGYT
j_gene: TRBJ2-5; abundance: -; d_gene: -; v_gene: TRBV28; CDR3aa: ASISNRQGPQETQY
j_gene: TRBJ1-1; abundance: -; d_gene: -; v_gene: TRBV5-6; CDR3aa: ASSSRLGVNTEAF
j_gene: TRBJ1-4; abundance: -; d_gene: -; v_gene: TRBV7-9; CDR3aa: ASPPLEGSNEKLF
j_gene: TRBJ1-1; abundance: -; d_gene: -; v_gene: TRBV5-4; CDR3aa: ASSSSGGRTEAF
j_gene: TRBJ2-1; abundance: -; d_gene: -; v_gene: TRBV6-1; CDR3aa: ASSEWAGFRENEQF
j_gene: TRBJ2-5; abundance: -; d_gene: -; v_gene: TRBV28; CDR3aa: ASSLAGWSGETQY
j_gene: TRBJ2-4; abundance: -; d_gene: TRBD1; v_gene: TRBV5-1; CDR3aa: ASSLGGTDLAKNIQY
j_gene: TRBJ1-1; abundance: -; d_gene: -; v_gene: TRBV4-1; CDR3aa: ASSHVTAGANTEAF
j_gene: TRBJ2-5; abundance: -; d_gene: TRBD1; v_gene: TRBV7-2; CDR3aa: ASSLFGRGQETQY
j_gene: TRBJ2-1; abundance: -; d_gene: TRBD1; v_gene: TRBV16; CDR3aa: ASSQIGDSHEQF
j_gene: TRBJ2-3; abundance: -; d_gene: TRBD2; v_gene: TRBV7-3; CDR3aa: ASSLRGLAGGPYQNTDTQY
j_gene: TRBJ2-5; abundance: -; d_gene: TRBD2; v_gene: TRBV19; CDR3aa: ASSIVRTSGKETQY
j_gene: TRBJ2-1; abundance: -; d_gene: -; v_gene: TRBV27; CDR3aa: ASSLGEDNEQF
j_gene: TRBJ1-2; abundance: once; d_gene: -; v_gene: TRBV4-1; CDR3aa: ASSRMGGADGYT
j_gene: TRBJ2-3; abundance: once; d_gene: TRBD1; v_gene: TRBV5-1; CDR3aa: ASSLTAGQGTDTQY